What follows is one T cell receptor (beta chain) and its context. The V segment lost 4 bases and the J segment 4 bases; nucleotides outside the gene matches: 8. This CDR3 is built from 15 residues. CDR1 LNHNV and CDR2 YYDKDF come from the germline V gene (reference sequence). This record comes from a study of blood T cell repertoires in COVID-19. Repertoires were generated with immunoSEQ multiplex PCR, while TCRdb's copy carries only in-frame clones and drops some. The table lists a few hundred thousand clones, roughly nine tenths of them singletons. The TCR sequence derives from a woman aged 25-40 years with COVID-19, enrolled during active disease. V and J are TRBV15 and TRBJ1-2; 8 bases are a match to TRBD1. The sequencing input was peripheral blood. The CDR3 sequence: CATSNPDRVLYGYTF. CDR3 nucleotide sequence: TGTGCCACCAGCAACCCGGACAGGGTACTCTATGGCTACACCTTC.